The 14 T cell receptor beta chains reported below all come from one sample, sequenced in a study of blood T cell repertoires in COVID-19. Produced via immunoSEQ multiplex PCR; TCRdb's table is partial and in-frame only. The table records roughly 60,000 clones, 65% to 90% of them present only once. Material for sequencing was peripheral blood. These receptors originate from a man between 50 and 59 years old with COVID-19, enrolled during active disease.

The CDR3 spells CASSFLSSDTQYF. CDR3 nucleotide sequence: TGTGCCAGCAGCTTTTTGAGCTCAGATACGCAGTATTTT. V is TRBV7-9 and J is TRBJ2-3; D remains unclear. CDR1 SEHNR and CDR2 FQNEAQ come from the germline V gene (reference sequence). The V gene lost 3 bases and the J gene lost 4 bases, with 8 bases spanning the gap. The CDR3 is 13 residues long.

The rearrangement links TRBV6-4 to TRBJ2-3, with 8 bases lining up with TRBD2. With 8 bases clipped from V and 0 bases from J, the junction kept 7 bases outside the gene matches. The germline CDR1 and CDR2 sequences are MRHNA and SNTAGT. CDR3 length equals 15 residues. CDR3 DNA: TGTGCCAGCGCAGGGGTAGCGGGGAGCACAGATACGCAGTATTTT. Protein product: CASAGVAGSTDTQYF.

This chain joins TRBV28 and TRBJ1-5, with D uncertain. Per germline, CDR1 MDHEN and CDR2 SYDVKM. V was cut by 5 bases and J by 1 base, with 9 bases left in between. This CDR3 region has 14 residues. CDR3 amino acids: CASSTGISNQPQHF. Here the CDR3 DNA reads TGTGCCAGCAGTACGGGGATCAGCAATCAGCCCCAGCATTTT. The variable domain in full, completed from reference TRBV28 and TRBJ1-5, reads DVKVTQSSRYLVKRTGEKVFLECVQDMDHENMFWYRQDPGLGLRLIYFSYDVKMKEKGDIPEGYSVSREKKERFSLILESASTNQTSMYLCASSTGISNQPQHFGDGTRLSIL.

The chain employs TRBV24-1 and TRBJ2-7, with D perhaps matching TRBD1 (5 bases). Per germline, CDR1 KGHDR and CDR2 SFDVKD. Deletions cut 7 bases from V and 5 bases from J, with 8 bases between. CDR3 length: 11 amino acids. The CDR3 region is CATSQGNEQYF. The DNA for the CDR3 is TGTGCCACCAGCCAGGGAAACGAGCAGTACTTC.

V is TRBV30 and J is TRBJ2-7, with D perhaps TRBD2 (5 bases). The V and J ends lost 2 bases and 10 bases respectively, with 18 bases between them. This CDR3 has 13 amino acids. Germline assignment: CDR1 GTSNPN and CDR2 SVGIG (reference sequence). The CDR3 loop reads CAWSPAPRVGQYF. The CDR3 bases are TGTGCCTGGAGTCCCGCTCCGAGGGTAGGACAGTACTTC.

The V and J genes are TRBV27 and TRBJ2-1; TRBD2 aligns across 15 bases. Germline values: CDR1 MNHEY, CDR2 SMNVEV (reference sequence). V shed 6 bases and J 7 bases; nucleotides not matched to a gene: 4. This CDR3 is 15 amino acids long. The CDR3 sequence is CASSRGLAGGNEQFF. The CDR3 DNA sequence: TGTGCCAGCAGCCGGGGACTAGCGGGAGGAAATGAGCAGTTCTTC.

The gene calls are TRBV4-2 and TRBJ1-6, with unresolved D. This CDR3 region has 15 residues. V gave up 2 bases and J gave up 4 bases, with 9 bases separating them. Germline CDR1 LGHNA, CDR2 YNFKEQ. This CDR3 is CASSQFGQYNSPLHF. Written as DNA, the CDR3 is TGTGCCAGCAGCCAATTTGGTCAGTATAATTCACCCCTCCACTTT.

This chain uses TRBV30 with TRBJ1-6; 10 nucleotides align to TRBD1. Germline V gene sequence: CDR1 GTSNPN, CDR2 SVGIG (reference sequence). V lost 1 base to trimming and J lost 10 bases; unmatched junction nucleotides: 7. The CDR3 totals 15 residues. CDR3 sequence: CAWSASTGGGSPLHF. CDR3 nucleotides: TGTGCCTGGAGTGCCTCGACAGGGGGCGGGTCACCCCTCCACTTT.

The CDR3 loop is CASNDPGDPRAQPQHF. The CDR3 DNA sequence: TGTGCCAGCAATGACCCGGGGGATCCGAGGGCTCAGCCCCAGCATTTT. The chain combines TRBV28 with TRBJ1-5; the D gene is possibly TRBD1 (5 bases). Trimming pared 7 bases from V and 6 bases from J, leaving 22 bases between. The CDR3 has 16 residues. CDR1 MDHEN and CDR2 SYDVKM come from the germline V gene.

J is TRBJ1-1 and V is TRBV29-1; tentatively, D is TRBD1 (6 bases). The germline V gene has CDR1 SQVTM and CDR2 ANQGSEA. The CDR3 has 13 amino acids. Trimming removed 7 bases from V and 1 base from J, with 13 bases in between. This CDR3 reads CSAEQGRNTEAFF. The CDR3 DNA reads TGCAGCGCCGAGCAGGGGAGGAACACTGAAGCTTTCTTT.

The chain employs TRBV19 and TRBJ2-1; 8 bases match TRBD2. Germline V gene lookup returns CDR1 LNHDA and CDR2 SQIVND (reference sequence). The CDR3 runs to 17 residues. Trimming at V came to 3 bases and at J to 5 bases, leaving 12 bases not matched to a gene. The CDR3 here is CASSIHRPGGPNNEQFF. As DNA, the CDR3 is TGTGCCAGTAGTATCCACCGTCCGGGAGGGCCGAACAATGAGCAGTTCTTC.

This chain connects TRBV5-4 to TRBJ2-7; 10 nucleotides match TRBD2. Germline assignment: CDR1 SGHNT and CDR2 YYREEE (reference sequence). The CDR3 is 14 residues long. Trimming at V came to 3 bases and at J to 0 bases, leaving 0 bases not matched to a gene. CDR3 DNA sequence: TGTGCCAGCAGCTCTAGCGGGGGCTCCTACGAGCAGTACTTC. This encodes CASSSSGGSYEQYF.

This sequence joins TRBV5-5 and TRBJ2-3, with 7 bases aligning to TRBD2. With V trimmed by 4 bases and J by 5 bases, 10 bases remained unmatched. Germline-derived CDR1 and CDR2 are SGHKS and YYEKEE (reference sequence). CDR3 length: 15 residues. CDR3 protein: CASSPRVAGVDTQYF. The DNA of the CDR3 is TGTGCCAGCAGCCCACGGGTCGCGGGAGTAGATACGCAGTATTTT.

V gene TRBV3-1 (or the pseudogene TRBV3-2) combines with J gene TRBJ2-7; D might be TRBD1 (6 bases). The V gene lost 0 bases and the J gene lost 9 bases, with 9 bases spanning the gap. Germline CDR1 and CDR2: LGHDT and YNNKEL (reference sequence). CDR3 size: 12 residues. CDR3 in DNA: TGTGCCAGCAGCCAAGATCTGGGGGCGCAGTACTTC. It is translated as CASSQDLGAQYF.